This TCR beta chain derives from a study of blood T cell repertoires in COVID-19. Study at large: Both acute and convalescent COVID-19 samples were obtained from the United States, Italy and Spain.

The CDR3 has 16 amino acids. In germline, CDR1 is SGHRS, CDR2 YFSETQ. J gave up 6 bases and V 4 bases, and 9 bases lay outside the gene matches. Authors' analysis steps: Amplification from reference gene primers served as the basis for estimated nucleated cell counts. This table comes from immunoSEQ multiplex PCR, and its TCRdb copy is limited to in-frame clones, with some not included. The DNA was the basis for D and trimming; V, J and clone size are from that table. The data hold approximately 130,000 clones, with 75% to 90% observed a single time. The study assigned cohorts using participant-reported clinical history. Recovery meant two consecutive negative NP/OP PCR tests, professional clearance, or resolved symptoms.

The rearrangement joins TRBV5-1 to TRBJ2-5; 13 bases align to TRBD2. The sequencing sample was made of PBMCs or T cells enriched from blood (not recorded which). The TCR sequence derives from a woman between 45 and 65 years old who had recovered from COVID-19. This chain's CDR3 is CASSTWTSGGEKTQYF. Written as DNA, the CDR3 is TGCGCCAGCAGCACATGGACTAGCGGGGGAGAAAAGACCCAGTACTTC.